The text below deals with one T cell receptor beta chain. Its antigen is not known. A read error may produce the germline difference seen at one junction end. The data derive from a study of type 1 regulatory T cells. Overall study context: An in vitro protocol generated T-allo10, a Tr1-enriched, alloantigen-specific CD4 T cell product.

The CDR3 covers 17 residues. Germline V lookup: CDR1 SGHTA, CDR2 FQGNSA. Each CDR3 protein is one row after TCRdb ran MiXCR on the reads. Altogether 55,000 to 65,000 distinct CDR3 sequences are present, roughly 60% being singletons, with the ten largest covering about 2%. The specimen sequenced was cultured non-Tr1 T cells, either the whole culture or a sorted T cell fraction (not recorded which). This clonotype was obtained from a human donor in good health. The chain links TRBV7-2 to TRBJ1-1, with D possibly being TRBD1 (6 bases). CDR3 sequence (DNA): TGTGTCAGCAGCTTCCCCATATCGGGGGGCATGAACACTGAAGCTTTCTTT. Its translation: CVSSFPISGGMNTEAFF.